A selection of T cell receptor beta chains follows, all from one sample in a study of PD-1 blockade in classical Hodgkin lymphoma. Produced via immunoSEQ multiplex PCR; TCRdb's table is partial and in-frame only. Among fewer than 20,000 clones listed, about 85% were seen once. The sample comprised CD4+ T cells from blood. The receptors shown here come from a human donor with classical Hodgkin lymphoma. CDR3s include the opening cysteine and the closing phenylalanine or tryptophan. D genes are given only for firm matches. Size values are once, few and many counts, or a class for expanded clones, and some rows have none.

clone size	V gene	J gene	D gene	CDR3 DNA	CDR3 protein
-	TRBV27	TRBJ1-4	-	TGTGCCAGCAGTCACCAGGGTGGGATTCTTAATGAAAAACTGTTTTTT	CASSHQGGILNEKLFF
-	TRBV6-1	TRBJ1-5	TRBD1	TGTGCCAGCACCCGAGACAGGGGGCCTTATCAGCCCCAGCATTTT	CASTRDRGPYQPQHF
-	TRBV19	TRBJ2-7	TRBD2	TGTGCCAGTAGCTCACTAGCGGGAGGGCCTACGGAGCAGTACTTC	CASSSLAGGPTEQYF
-	TRBV7-8	TRBJ1-1	-	TGTGCCAGCAGCCTATTGGGGGCGGGGGGGCCGTCTGAAGCTTTCTTT	CASSLLGAGGPSEAFF
-	TRBV19	TRBJ1-5	-	TGTGCCAGTAGTATACGGGATCAGCCCCAGCATTTT	CASSIRDQPQHF
-	TRBV7-1	TRBJ1-5	-	TGTGCCAGCAGCTCCCGGACGGATAATCAGCCCCAGCATTTT	CASSSRTDNQPQHF
-	TRBV2	TRBJ1-1	-	TGTGCCAGCAGTGACTTCCGAGGGAGCCCCACTGAAGCTTTCTTT	CASSDFRGSPTEAFF
-	TRBV14	TRBJ2-7	-	TGTGCCAGCAGCCAACTCAGTGCCAGCGAGCAGTACTTC	CASSQLSASEQYF
-	TRBV10-3	TRBJ2-7	TRBD2	TGTGCCATCAGGACAGCTAGCGGGACCTCCTACGAGCAGTACTTC	CAIRTASGTSYEQYF
few	TRBV25-1	TRBJ2-5	TRBD2	TGTGCCAGCAGCGGGTTTGCGGGAGGAGAGACCCAGTACTTC	CASSGFAGGETQYF
once	TRBV19	TRBJ2-1	TRBD2	TGTGCCAGTAGTCCCTGGGAGGGAGGTAATGAGCAGTTCTTC	CASSPWEGGNEQFF
-	TRBV28	TRBJ1-1	-	TGTGCCACCTCGAAGAGGGTGCCCACTGAAGCTTTCTTT	CATSKRVPTEAFF
-	TRBV11-3	TRBJ2-5	TRBD2	TGTGCCAGCAGCCCGGGACTAGCGGGAGGGCCGGGGGAGACCCAGTACTTC	CASSPGLAGGPGETQYF
-	TRBV10-3	TRBJ2-3	-	TGTGCCAACCGGGACCCAAAGGTTGATACGCAGTATTTT	CANRDPKVDTQYF
-	TRBV18	TRBJ1-1	TRBD1	TGTGCCAGCTCACTATCGGGACAGGCGAGCTCTGAAGCTTTCTTT	CASSLSGQASSEAFF
-	TRBV6-1	TRBJ1-1	TRBD1	TGTGCCAGCAGCTTAGACAGGGAGTGGGAAGCTTTCTTT	CASSLDREWEAFF
-	TRBV6-5	TRBJ2-5	-	TGTGCCAGCAGTTACGGGGCAGGGCGGGTGAAGACCCAGTACTTC	CASSYGAGRVKTQYF
-	TRBV4-1	TRBJ2-5	TRBD2	TGCGCCAGCAGCCAAGATCATGGCGGGAGGTTAGGCGGCGAGACCCAGTACTTC	CASSQDHGGRLGGETQYF
once	TRBV7-2	TRBJ2-1	-	TGTGCCAGCAGCTTAGGTCATGTAGATGAGCAGTTCTTC	CASSLGHVDEQFF
-	TRBV4-1	TRBJ2-1	TRBD2	TGCGCCAGCAGCCTTTACCCACCCTCCGCGGGAGTGGTGAATGAGCAGTTCTTC	CASSLYPPSAGVVNEQFF
-	TRBV18	TRBJ1-2	-	TGTGCCAGCTCACTAAAAAGCGGGTCGAACGGCTACACCTTC	CASSLKSGSNGYTF
few	TRBV5-1	TRBJ2-5	-	TGCGCCCTCATGTCTGGGGCTAGCCAAGAGACCCAGTACTTC	CALMSGASQETQYF
-	TRBV4-1	TRBJ1-3	-	TGCGCCAGCAGCCAGGGCTCTGGAAACACCATATATTTT	CASSQGSGNTIYF
once	TRBV9	TRBJ2-3	-	TGTGCCAGCAGCCAGCGTGTCGGAGGCACAGATACGCAGTATTTT	CASSQRVGGTDTQYF
-	TRBV6-1	TRBJ2-7	-	TGTGCCAGCAGTGAGGGGGTGCGCTACGAGCAGTACTTC	CASSEGVRYEQYF
few	TRBV19	TRBJ2-1	-	TGTGCCAGTAGTTTCGAGGCGGGACTTAACAATGAGCAGTTCTTC	CASSFEAGLNNEQFF
-	TRBV27	TRBJ2-7	-	TGTGCCAGCAGCGTTTATGGGCCAGGGGGGGGGAACCACGAGCAGTACTTC	CASSVYGPGGGNHEQYF
-	TRBV2	TRBJ1-2	-	TGTGCCAGCAGTGAACACGACGGGTACTACACCTTC	CASSEHDGYYTF
-	TRBV11-3	TRBJ2-7	-	TGTGCCAGCAGCTTAGGTGGTAGTGGCTACGAGCAGTACTTC	CASSLGGSGYEQYF
-	TRBV7-7	TRBJ2-5	TRBD2	TGTGCTAGCAGCCGTGGACTAGCGGAGCAAGAGACCCAGTACTTC	CASSRGLAEQETQYF
-	TRBV15	TRBJ2-2	-	TGTGCCACCAGCCGCAACACCGGGGAGCTGTTTTTT	CATSRNTGELFF
-	TRBV10-1	TRBJ2-7	-	TGCGCCAGCAGTGATACAGGATCCTACGAGCAGTACTTC	CASSDTGSYEQYF
-	TRBV7-7	TRBJ2-5	-	TGTGCCAGCAGCCTAGGGGGGAACAGGGAGGGAGAGACCCAGTACTTC	CASSLGGNREGETQYF
-	TRBV11-1	TRBJ1-1	-	TGTGCCAGCAGCTTAAACGTAGGGAGGGGGAATGAAGCTTTCTTT	CASSLNVGRGNEAFF
-	TRBV29-1	TRBJ2-3	TRBD2	TGCAGCGTTTTAGTGACTAGCGGGATTTGGGGCACAGATACGCAGTATTTT	CSVLVTSGIWGTDTQYF
-	TRBV28	TRBJ2-3	-	TGTGCCAGCAGTTGGGGGGCGGGAGAAGGGGGCCCAGATACGCAGTATTTT	CASSWGAGEGGPDTQYF
-	TRBV11-1	TRBJ2-1	-	TGTGCCAGCAGCTTAAGACTGACCGATGAGCAGTTCTTC	CASSLRLTDEQFF
few	TRBV10-3	TRBJ2-1	-	TGTGCCATCAGTTCCAGGAGCAATGAGCAGTTCTTC	CAISSRSNEQFF
-	TRBV11-2	TRBJ2-3	-	TGTGCCAGCAGCTTACCAGAAGGGAGGCGGCACACAGATACGCAGTATTTT	CASSLPEGRRHTDTQYF
-	TRBV11-3	TRBJ1-1	-	TGTGCCAGCAGCTTCCGGGACGGTGAGTCTTTCTTT	CASSFRDGESFF
-	TRBV14	TRBJ2-4	-	TGTGCCAGCAGCCCTGGGACACTACTAGCCAAAAACATTCAGTACTTC	CASSPGTLLAKNIQYF
-	TRBV6-5	TRBJ1-2	-	TGTGCCAGCAGTTACTCGGACGGCCGCTACACCTTC	CASSYSDGRYTF
-	TRBV2	TRBJ2-7	-	TGTGCCAGCAGTGATCAGGGGACATCCTACGAGCAGTACTTC	CASSDQGTSYEQYF
-	TRBV7-2	TRBJ1-4	-	TGTGCCAGCAGCTCGTCCACGTGGGAAGAAAAACTGTTTTTT	CASSSSTWEEKLFF
-	TRBV5-1	TRBJ2-1	TRBD1	TGCGCCAGCAGTGTCACCGGGACAGGGGGGATGGATGAGCAGTTCTTC	CASSVTGTGGMDEQFF
-	TRBV5-1	TRBJ2-7	TRBD2	TGCGCCAGCAGCCGGACTAGCGGGAGCTACGAGCAGTACTTC	CASSRTSGSYEQYF
-	TRBV7-6	TRBJ2-5	-	TGTGCCAGCAGTTACACGCGCAGGGGGAGGGGGGAGACCCAGTACTTC	CASSYTRRGRGETQYF
-	TRBV2	TRBJ1-1	-	TGTGCCAGCAGTGAGGACACATACACTGAAGCTTTCTTT	CASSEDTYTEAFF